This T cell receptor (beta chain) is drawn from a study of HIV-infected patients and healthy controls. Study-wide results and caveats: HIV+ repertoires were severely depleted of MAIT alpha-chain CDR3s, unlike healthy controls.

This clonotype showed up many times. Its specificity is not known. This CDR3 is 13 amino acids long. Trimming removed 1 base at V and 9 bases at J, with 10 bases between. Germline V gene lookup returns CDR1 SGHTA and CDR2 FQGTGA. All unsorted peripheral T cells were captured because whole blood was used without fractionation. Four of the ten uninfected healthy control donors were sampled twice, about 12 weeks apart. Reverse transcription used around 500 ng RNA and constant-region primers for alpha and beta. Using multiplexing indices, alpha and beta chain libraries were generated apart by chain-specific third strand synthesis. TCRdb reprocessed the 5' RACE reads with MiXCR, giving one entry per CDR3 protein. This sample has some 20,000 distinct CDR3 sequences; approximately 9% occur once, and the top ten carry under 8.5%.

The sequenced sample consisted of blood. The V and J genes are TRBV7-3 and TRBJ2-1; D is unresolved. This receptor was obtained from an adult in good health. CDR3 nucleotide sequence: TGTGCCAGCAGCTTAAATGTAAGAGGTGAGCAGTTCTTC. Translating it yields CASSLNVRGEQFF.